This TCR beta chain appears in the sequencing data of a study of chemoradiotherapy in HPV16-positive cancers. Findings of the study overall: Non-HPV-specific T cells did not expand in tumors during treatment, whereas candidate HPV-specific clones and E7-related motifs did. Better recurrence-free survival went with HPV-responsive T-cell expansion in HPV16-positive patients.

Using immunoSEQ multiplex PCR, the repertoire was profiled, and TCRdb retains in-frame clones only, with some absent. The table records approximately 1,300 clones, over 60% of them present only once. Unmatched junction bases numbered 4, after V lost 1 base and J lost 5 bases. The CDR3 extends over 14 amino acids. From germline, CDR1 is SGHVS and CDR2 FQNEAQ. Of note for this clone: Its matching antigen is unknown.

Over chemoradiotherapy, repertoires were sampled more than once. The sequences come from tumor tissue, collected from a patient who underwent chemoradiotherapy. The V call is TRBV7-8, the J call TRBJ1-1; 7 bases fit TRBD1. The TCR was taken from a human donor with HPV-associated anogenital cancer. The CDR3 region has the DNA TGTGCCAGCAGCTTAGGGGCAGGGGGAACTGAAGCTTTCTTT. It codes for CASSLGAGGTEAFF.